A selection of T cell receptor beta chains follows, all from one sample in a study of blood T cell repertoires in COVID-19. Measured with immunoSEQ multiplex PCR; TCRdb has only the in-frame clones, and not every one. The repertoire holds 270,000 or so clones, with around 86% as singletons. Material: peripheral blood. The origin of the receptors is a human donor in a cohort sampled during active COVID-19. CDR3s include the opening cysteine and the closing phenylalanine or tryptophan. The D gene is left open where the match is weak. Expanded clones are given a class, and other clones once, few, many or no size at all.

v_call: TRBV30
d_call: .
cdr3_length: 11
j_call: TRBJ2-4
clone_size: .
cdr3_nt: TGTGCCTGGAGTAATACCGCAGCTAGGTACTTC
cdr3_aa: CAWSNTAARYF

v_call: TRBV4-3
d_call: .
cdr3_length: 15
j_call: TRBJ2-3
clone_size: .
cdr3_nt: TGCGCCAGCAGCCAGGACCAGGGTTACACAGATACGCAGTATTTT
cdr3_aa: CASSQDQGYTDTQYF

v_call: TRBV10-1
d_call: .
cdr3_length: 16
j_call: TRBJ2-3
clone_size: .
cdr3_nt: TGCGCCAGCAGTGAGTTCCAGGTCTTTAGCACAGATACGCAGTATTTT
cdr3_aa: CASSEFQVFSTDTQYF

v_call: TRBV4-1
d_call: .
cdr3_length: 16
j_call: TRBJ2-5
clone_size: .
cdr3_nt: TGCGCCAGCAGCCAAACTAGTGGGTTGGTCGGAGAGACCCAGTACTTC
cdr3_aa: CASSQTSGLVGETQYF

v_call: TRBV28
d_call: TRBD1
cdr3_length: 14
j_call: TRBJ1-1
clone_size: .
cdr3_nt: TGTGCCAGCAGTTTAAGGGGGCCCCCTTTAGGAGCTTTCTTT
cdr3_aa: CASSLRGPPLGAFF

v_call: TRBV20-1
d_call: TRBD1
cdr3_length: 11
j_call: TRBJ1-2
clone_size: .
cdr3_nt: TGCAGTGCGACAGGGTCGGGAGGCTACACCTTC
cdr3_aa: CSATGSGGYTF

v_call: TRBV15
d_call: .
cdr3_length: 13
j_call: TRBJ1-3
clone_size: few
cdr3_nt: TGTGCCACCAGCAGTGGCTGGGGAAACACCATATATTTT
cdr3_aa: CATSSGWGNTIYF

v_call: TRBV7-2
d_call: TRBD1
cdr3_length: 18
j_call: TRBJ2-2
clone_size: once
cdr3_nt: TGTGCCAGCAGCTTAGGAGCCCCGGGACAGGGGAGCACCGGGGAGCTGTTTTTT
cdr3_aa: CASSLGAPGQGSTGELFF

v_call: TRBV27
d_call: .
cdr3_length: 14
j_call: TRBJ1-6
clone_size: .
cdr3_nt: TGTGCCAGCAGTTTAATGGCAGGGCATTCACCCCTCCACTTT
cdr3_aa: CASSLMAGHSPLHF

v_call: TRBV20-1
d_call: TRBD1
cdr3_length: 11
j_call: TRBJ2-7
clone_size: .
cdr3_nt: TGCAGTACAGGGGAGCGCTACGAGCAGTACTTC
cdr3_aa: CSTGERYEQYF

v_call: TRBV21-1
d_call: .
cdr3_length: 17
j_call: TRBJ2-5
clone_size: .
cdr3_nt: TGTGCCAGCAGCGGCGCATCAAGTCTAGCGGGGCAAGAGACCCAGTACTTC
cdr3_aa: CASSGASSLAGQETQYF

v_call: TRBV6-2/TRBV6-3
d_call: .
cdr3_length: 14
j_call: TRBJ1-3
clone_size: once
cdr3_nt: TGTGCCAGCAGTTACTCAACTCCTGGAAACACCATATATTTT
cdr3_aa: CASSYSTPGNTIYF

v_call: TRBV19
d_call: .
cdr3_length: 14
j_call: TRBJ2-7
clone_size: few
cdr3_nt: TGTGCCAGTAGTATCACCGGGAGCTCCTACGAGCAGTACTTC
cdr3_aa: CASSITGSSYEQYF

v_call: TRBV9
d_call: TRBD1
cdr3_length: 12
j_call: TRBJ1-6
clone_size: .
cdr3_nt: TGTGCCAGCAGCGTAGACAGGGGCCCCCTCCACTTT
cdr3_aa: CASSVDRGPLHF

v_call: TRBV6-5
d_call: .
cdr3_length: 15
j_call: TRBJ1-1
clone_size: .
cdr3_nt: TGTGCCAGCAGGGGCACGTTGGGGGCGTCATCTGAAGCTTTCTTT
cdr3_aa: CASRGTLGASSEAFF

v_call: TRBV12-3/TRBV12-4
d_call: .
cdr3_length: 13
j_call: TRBJ1-5
clone_size: .
cdr3_nt: TGTGCCAGCAGTTTTTCGGGGGGACAGCCCCAGCATTTT
cdr3_aa: CASSFSGGQPQHF

v_call: TRBV18
d_call: TRBD1
cdr3_length: 13
j_call: TRBJ2-1
clone_size: few
cdr3_nt: TGTGCCAGCGCCGGACAGGACCGCAATGAGCAGTTCTTC
cdr3_aa: CASAGQDRNEQFF

v_call: TRBV6-1
d_call: .
cdr3_length: 12
j_call: TRBJ2-3
clone_size: .
cdr3_nt: TGTGCCAGCAGTGAAGTAACAGATACGCAGTATTTT
cdr3_aa: CASSEVTDTQYF

v_call: TRBV5-6
d_call: .
cdr3_length: 13
j_call: TRBJ1-3
clone_size: .
cdr3_nt: TGTGCCAGCAGGTTACAGCAGGGAAACACCATATATTTT
cdr3_aa: CASRLQQGNTIYF

v_call: TRBV9
d_call: .
cdr3_length: 13
j_call: TRBJ2-1
clone_size: .
cdr3_nt: TGTGCCAGCAACCGGGACACCAACAATGAGCAGTTCTTC
cdr3_aa: CASNRDTNNEQFF

v_call: TRBV3-1/TRBV3-2
d_call: .
cdr3_length: 12
j_call: TRBJ1-5
clone_size: .
cdr3_nt: TGTGCCAGCAGCCTCTTGAATCAGCCCCAGCATTTT
cdr3_aa: CASSLLNQPQHF

v_call: TRBV11-3
d_call: .
cdr3_length: 13
j_call: TRBJ1-1
clone_size: .
cdr3_nt: TGTGCCAGCAGCTTAAACGGGATCACTGAAGCTTTCTTT
cdr3_aa: CASSLNGITEAFF

v_call: TRBV5-1
d_call: TRBD2
cdr3_length: 14
j_call: TRBJ2-3
clone_size: .
cdr3_nt: TGCGCCAGCGGGGGCGGGAGGACCACAGATACGCAGTATTTT
cdr3_aa: CASGGGRTTDTQYF

v_call: TRBV24-1
d_call: TRBD1
cdr3_length: 13
j_call: TRBJ1-5
clone_size: .
cdr3_nt: TGTGCCACCCAGACCACAGGGGTGTCGCCCCAGCATTTT
cdr3_aa: CATQTTGVSPQHF

v_call: TRBV7-8
d_call: .
cdr3_length: 16
j_call: TRBJ2-2
clone_size: .
cdr3_nt: TGTGCCAGCAGCCCCCAGGGGTCCAGCCCGTCCGGGGAGCTGTTTTTT
cdr3_aa: CASSPQGSSPSGELFF

v_call: TRBV7-2
d_call: .
cdr3_length: 13
j_call: TRBJ2-7
clone_size: .
cdr3_nt: TGTGCCAGCAGATTGACACGGGATGGCGAGCAGTACTTC
cdr3_aa: CASRLTRDGEQYF

v_call: TRBV7-2
d_call: .
cdr3_length: 13
j_call: TRBJ2-1
clone_size: once
cdr3_nt: TGTGCCAGCAGCTTATCGAGCTACAATGAGCAGTTCTTC
cdr3_aa: CASSLSSYNEQFF

v_call: TRBV5-1
d_call: TRBD1
cdr3_length: 15
j_call: TRBJ1-1
clone_size: .
cdr3_nt: TGCGCCAGCAGCATGCGACAGGGTCCGAACACTGAAGCTTTCTTT
cdr3_aa: CASSMRQGPNTEAFF